This T cell receptor (beta chain) was profiled in a study of vaccination effects on CD4 cells after COVID-19. Germline CDR1 reads SGHTA; CDR2 reads FQGNSA. V lost 5 bases and J 0 bases, leaving 11 bases between the germline ends. The CDR3 has 15 residues. After expansion with viral peptide pools in the ViraFEST assay, antigen-specific CD4+ T cells were sequenced. Upon completion of about ten days in culture, CD4+ T cells were isolated. Confirmation by PCR established that the person had SARS-CoV-2 infection between March and December 2020. This table comes from immunoSEQ multiplex PCR, and its TCRdb copy is limited to in-frame clones, with some not included. The data show fewer than 40,000 clones, with 72% seen just once and about 29% held by the top ten. About this clone: The antigen is unknown.

Sequenced material: CD4+ T cells from PBMCs cultured with a peptide pool, taken before COVID-19 vaccination. The rearrangement joins TRBV7-2 to TRBJ2-1; the D call may be TRBD1 or TRBD2 (5 bases each). This TCR derives from a human donor who had a prior SARS-CoV-2 infection. Here the CDR3 reads CASSAWGSSYNEQFF. Written as DNA, the CDR3 is TGTGCCAGCAGCGCTTGGGGGAGCTCCTACAATGAGCAGTTCTTC. The complete variable domain, with remaining parts taken from reference TRBV7-2 and TRBJ2-1, reads GAGVSQSPSNKVTEKGKDVELRCDPISGHTALYWYRQSLGQGLEFLIYFQGNSAPDKSGLPSDRFSAERTGGSVSTLTIQRTQQEDSAVYLCASSAWGSSYNEQFFGPGTRLTVL.